The next 21 T cell receptor beta chains were all read from a single sample in a study of blood T cell repertoires in COVID-19. Assay: immunoSEQ multiplex PCR; the TCRdb copy retains only in-frame clones and omits some. The repertoire has about 520,000 clones, 70% to 90% of them found once; the top ten carry under 4%. The sample taken for sequencing was peripheral blood. The receptor source for this set is a human donor in a cohort sampled during active COVID-19.

This chain links TRBV4-1 with TRBJ2-7; a weak D match, TRBD1 (6 bases). CDR1 and CDR2 (germline): MGHRA, YSYEKL. V was shortened by 3 bases and J by 0 bases, with 15 bases between the two germline ends. The CDR3 runs 16 residues. The CDR3 nucleotides read TGCGCCAGCAGCCACTTCTGGGACAAGAGCTCCTACGAGCAGTACTTC. Amino acid sequence: CASSHFWDKSSYEQYF.

The genes are TRBV29-1 and TRBJ1-2, with TRBD1 matching 7 bases. J was trimmed by 0 bases and V by 3 bases; bases with no gene match: 4. This CDR3 has 14 residues. CDR1 SQVTM and CDR2 ANQGSEA come from the germline V gene. The CDR3 DNA reads as TGCAGCGTTGACGAAAGGGGGCCTAACTATGGCTACACCTTC. Amino acids: CSVDERGPNYGYTF.

The rearrangement joins TRBV3-1 (or the pseudogene TRBV3-2) to TRBJ2-1, with 8 bases fitting TRBD2. V shed 5 bases and J 3 bases; nucleotides not matched to a gene: 6. CDR3 length equals 15 residues. CDR1 LGHDT and CDR2 YNNKEL come from the germline V gene (reference sequence). The CDR3 spells CASSTLAGSYNEQFF. The CDR3 coding sequence is TGTGCCAGCAGCACCCTAGCGGGTAGCTACAATGAGCAGTTCTTC.

This clone was counted between two and nine times. The V and J genes are TRBV7-2 and TRBJ1-6; perhaps TRBD1 as D (6 bases). In germline, CDR1 is SGHTA, CDR2 FQGNSA. The CDR3 contains 16 residues. V lost 7 bases and J 5 bases, leaving 18 bases between the germline ends. The CDR3: CASKPVWAGDNSPLHF. CDR3 bases: TGTGCCAGCAAACCCGTCTGGGCAGGGGATAATTCACCCCTCCACTTT. The full variable domain, its missing parts supplied by reference TRBV7-2 and TRBJ1-6, is GAGVSQSPSNKVTEKGKDVELRCDPISGHTALYWYRQSLGQGLEFLIYFQGNSAPDKSGLPSDRFSAERTGGSVSTLTIQRTQQEDSAVYLCASKPVWAGDNSPLHFGNGTRLTVT.

The chain combines TRBV5-5 with TRBJ2-7; TRBD2 aligns across 12 bases. Germline CDR1 SGHKS, CDR2 YYEKEE (reference sequence). This CDR3 comprises 14 residues. V shed 2 bases, J shed 12 bases, and the junction held 9 bases outside the gene matches. The CDR3 reads CASSFGTSGPSLYF. CDR3 coding DNA: TGTGCCAGCAGCTTTGGGACTAGCGGGCCCTCCTTGTACTTC.

The J gene is TRBJ2-7, the V gene TRBV7-6; 7 bases align to TRBD1. The junction had 11 bases not matched to a gene; V was cut back by 3 bases and J by 6 bases. The germline V gene encodes CDR1 SGHVS and CDR2 FNYEAQ. This CDR3 comprises 15 residues. The CDR3 sequence: CASSLVGQGVGEQYF. In DNA form, the CDR3 reads TGTGCCAGCAGCTTGGTGGGGCAGGGGGTGGGCGAGCAGTACTTC.

This clone was seen just once. The chain joins TRBV7-6 to TRBJ1-1; 9 positions agree with TRBD1. Germline assignment: CDR1 SGHVS and CDR2 FNYEAQ. V was clipped by 6 bases and J by 1 base; unmatched bases: 6. The CDR3 contains 15 residues. The CDR3 loop reads CASRLQDRGNTEAFF. DNA of the CDR3: TGTGCCAGCAGACTACAGGACAGGGGGAACACTGAAGCTTTCTTT. Drawing the rest from reference TRBV7-6 and TRBJ1-1, the complete variable domain is GAGVSQSPRYKVTKRGQDVALRCDPISGHVSLYWYRQALGQGPEFLTYFNYEAQQDKSGLPNDRFSAERPEGSISTLTIQRTEQRDSAMYRCASRLQDRGNTEAFFGQGTRLTVV.

V is TRBV5-1 and J is TRBJ1-4; D possibly corresponds to TRBD1 (6 bases). The CDR3 is 14 amino acids. Germline-derived CDR1 and CDR2 are SGHRS and YFSETQ. V was pared by 0 bases and J by 5 bases, with 8 bases between. The CDR3 coding sequence is TGCGCCAGCAGCTTGGCGGACAGCAATGAAAAACTGTTTTTT. Translated: CASSLADSNEKLFF.

V is TRBV6-6 and J is TRBJ1-1; TRBD1 agrees at 11 bases. The V gene end was trimmed by 6 bases and the J gene end by 1 base; junction bases not matched to a gene: 4. The CDR3 is 15 residues long. Germline assignment: CDR1 MNHNY and CDR2 SVGAGI (reference sequence). Written as DNA, the CDR3 is TGTGCCAGCAGACCAGGACAGGGGGCGAACACTGAAGCTTTCTTT. This gives the protein CASRPGQGANTEAFF.

V and J are TRBV7-8 and TRBJ2-7, with D tentatively TRBD1 (6 bases). Germline V gene data show CDR1 as SGHVS and CDR2 as FQNEAQ. This CDR3 comprises 16 residues. V was trimmed by 6 bases and J by 3 bases, leaving 21 bases between them. The CDR3 here is CASRKVPGVPVYEQYF. The CDR3 DNA reads as TGTGCCAGCAGGAAGGTTCCAGGGGTCCCTGTCTACGAGCAGTACTTC.

V usage is TRBV6-5 and J usage is TRBJ2-3, with TRBD2 matching 9 bases. The CDR3 has 13 amino acids. The V and J ends lost 7 bases and 4 bases, in that order; junction bases with no gene match: 3. CDR1 MNHEY and CDR2 SVGAGI come from the germline V gene. The DNA for the CDR3 is TGTGCCAGCAAGGGACTAGCTGCAGATACGCAGTATTTT. It translates to CASKGLAADTQYF.

The CDR3 DNA sequence: TGTGCCTGGAGACCGACAGGGTATGGCAATCAGCCCCAGCATTTT. Translating gives CAWRPTGYGNQPQHF. V usage is TRBV30 and J usage is TRBJ1-5; 7 nucleotides line up with TRBD1. Germline V lookup: CDR1 GTSNPN, CDR2 SVGIG (reference sequence). V lost 3 bases, J lost 2 bases, and 7 bases stayed unmatched. The CDR3 spans 15 residues.

The rearrangement joins TRBV19 to TRBJ2-7, with D possibly being TRBD1 (6 bases). This CDR3 has 15 residues. The germline V gene has CDR1 LNHDA and CDR2 SQIVND (reference sequence). With 3 bases removed from V and 4 bases from J, the gap between germline ends came to 16 bases. In DNA form, the CDR3 reads TGTGCCAGTAGTATGGTCAGGGGACCTGAATACGAGCAGTACTTC. It translates to CASSMVRGPEYEQYF. The full variable domain, rest sourced from reference TRBV19 and TRBJ2-7, is DGGITQSPKYLFRKEGQNVTLSCEQNLNHDAMYWYRQDPGQGLRLIYYSQIVNDFQKGDIAEGYSVSREKKESFPLTVTSAQKNPTAFYLCASSMVRGPEYEQYFGPGTRLTVT.

The genes are TRBV14 and TRBJ2-1, with TRBD1 matching over 9 bases. V shed 0 bases and J 6 bases; nucleotides not matched to a gene: 6. The CDR3 spans 16 residues. CDR1 is SGHDN, CDR2 FVKESK, per germline. In DNA form, the CDR3 reads TGTGCCAGCAGCCAAGATCTGGGACAGGGCAGCAATGAGCAGTTCTTC. Amino acid sequence: CASSQDLGQGSNEQFF. Based on the CDR3 plus reference TRBV14 and TRBJ2-1, the full variable domain is EAGVTQFPSHSVIEKGQTVTLRCDPISGHDNLYWYRRVMGKEIKFLLHFVKESKQDESGMPNNRFLAERTGGTYSTLKVQPAELEDSGVYFCASSQDLGQGSNEQFFGPGTRLTVL.

This clone was picked up one time. The chain recombines TRBV7-2 with TRBJ2-3, with TRBD1 matching 10 bases. V shed 3 bases and J 4 bases; nucleotides not matched to a gene: 4. Germline CDR1 reads SGHTA; CDR2 reads FQGNSA. There are 15 residues in the CDR3. CDR3 nucleotides: TGTGCCAGCAGCTTCAGGACAGGGGGAGCAGATACGCAGTATTTT. It translates to CASSFRTGGADTQYF.

This rearrangement joins TRBV5-1 to TRBJ1-1, with TRBD1 matching 8 bases. Germline CDR1 and CDR2: SGHRS and YFSETQ. V dropped 4 bases and J dropped 4; count of bases not matched to a gene: 6. This CDR3 has 14 residues. The CDR3 DNA reads as TGCGCCAGCAGCGAGCAGGGGGCCGGCACTGAAGCTTTCTTT. Translation: CASSEQGAGTEAFF.

The chain uses TRBV5-8 and TRBJ2-3, with D hard to call. Trimming removed 7 bases from V and 2 bases from J, with 8 bases in between. CDR3 length: 12 residues. CDR1 SGHTS and CDR2 YDEGEE come from the germline V gene. CDR3: CASAQVTDTQYF. The CDR3 DNA reads as TGTGCCAGCGCACAAGTCACAGATACGCAGTATTTT.

V is TRBV5-1 and J is TRBJ2-6; 7 bases fit TRBD1. V dropped 3 bases and J dropped 11; count of bases not matched to a gene: 11. Germline V CDR1 and CDR2: SGHRS, YFSETQ. The CDR3 is 15 amino acids. This chain's CDR3 is CASSSYRQGGDVLTF. Here the CDR3 DNA reads TGCGCCAGCAGCTCCTACCGACAGGGCGGTGACGTCCTGACTTTC.

This chain uses TRBV29-1 with TRBJ2-7; TRBD2 aligns across 12 bases. After removal of 6 bases from V and 6 bases from J, the junction contained 6 bases not matched to a gene. The CDR3 sequence is 13 residues long. The germline CDR1 and CDR2 sequences are SQVTM and ANQGSEA. The CDR3 region is CSVSSGRAREQYF. CDR3 in DNA: TGCAGCGTGTCTAGCGGGAGGGCCCGCGAGCAGTACTTC.

Here the CDR3 reads CASQGGRKNEQFF. The CDR3 DNA reads TGTGCCAGCCAGGGCGGGAGGAAGAATGAGCAGTTCTTC. The rearrangement joins TRBV11-3 to TRBJ2-1, with 8 bases fitting TRBD2. Unmatched junction bases numbered 7, after V lost 8 bases and J lost 7 bases. Germline V gene sequence: CDR1 SGHNT, CDR2 YENEEA. CDR3 size: 13 residues.

The chain couples TRBV20-1 to TRBJ1-2, with D unclear. The V gene lost 6 bases and the J gene lost 7 bases, with 9 bases spanning the gap. Looked up from germline, CDR1 is DFQATT and CDR2 is SNEGSKA (reference sequence). The CDR3 totals 10 residues. The CDR3 reads CSAGEAGYTF. CDR3 nucleotides: TGCAGTGCCGGGGAGGCTGGCTACACCTTC.